The clone carrying this TCR beta chain was counted a few times. Its antigen is undetermined. Expressed TCRB transcripts were sequenced because the entire RNA isolate underwent reverse transcription. Sequencing used immunoSEQ multiplex PCR; TCRdb keeps in-frame clones, though not all of them. The sample has hundreds of thousands of clones; 13% are singletons. The source of the sample is a study of beta chain features in type 1 diabetes. Notes on the study in general: Within each of all four CD4+ subsets, Type 1 diabetes patients had TCRB CDR3s that were moderately but significantly shorter.

Germline-derived CDR1 and CDR2 are GTSNPN and SVGIG (reference sequence). This CDR3 spans 13 amino acids. The V segment lost 1 base and the J segment 6 bases; nucleotides outside the gene matches: 5. The clonotype was recovered from a man between 18 and 35 years old with type 1 diabetes. Material for sequencing was naive CD4+ T cells from blood. The chain links TRBV30 to TRBJ1-2; 7 nucleotides align to TRBD1. The CDR3 coding sequence is TGTGCCTGGAGTGGACAGGGAGGAGATGGCTACACCTTC. This gives the protein CAWSGQGGDGYTF.